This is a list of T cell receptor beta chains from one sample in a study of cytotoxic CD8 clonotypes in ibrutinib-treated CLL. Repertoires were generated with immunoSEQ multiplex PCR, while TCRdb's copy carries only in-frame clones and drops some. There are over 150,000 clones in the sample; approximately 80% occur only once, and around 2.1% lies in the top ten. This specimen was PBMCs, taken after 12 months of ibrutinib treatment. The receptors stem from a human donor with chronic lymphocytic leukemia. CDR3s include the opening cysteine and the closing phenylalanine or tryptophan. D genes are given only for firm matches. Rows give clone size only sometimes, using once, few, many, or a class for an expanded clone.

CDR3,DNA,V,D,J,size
CASSSPTGMNTEAFF,TGTGCCAGCAGTTCTCCGACAGGCATGAACACTGAAGCTTTCTTT,TRBV28,NA,TRBJ1-1,NA
CASSTPPEMGEAFF,TGTGCCAGCAGCACCCCCCCGGAAATGGGTGAAGCTTTCTTT,TRBV9,NA,TRBJ1-1,NA
CASSRELAVYNEQFF,TGTGCCAGCAGTCGGGAACTAGCGGTGTACAATGAGCAGTTCTTC,TRBV5-6,TRBD2,TRBJ2-1,NA
CASSPGLAGWYEQYF,TGTGCCAGCAGCCCAGGACTAGCGGGGTGGTACGAGCAGTACTTC,TRBV7-2,TRBD2,TRBJ2-7,NA
CASSLTQGLMGQPQHF,TGTGCCAGCAGCCTAACACAGGGGCTAATGGGTCAGCCCCAGCATTTT,TRBV28,TRBD1,TRBJ1-5,NA
CASSKRDRVYEQYF,TGCGCCAGCAGCAAGAGGGACAGGGTGTACGAGCAGTACTTC,TRBV5-1,TRBD1,TRBJ2-7,NA
CASSQEGAGSQTQYF,TGCGCCAGCAGCCAAGAGGGGGCAGGGAGTCAAACCCAGTACTTC,TRBV4-1,NA,TRBJ2-5,NA
CASSVTGGLNQPQHF,TGTGCCAGCAGCGTGACAGGGGGCCTGAATCAGCCCCAGCATTTT,TRBV6-1,TRBD1,TRBJ1-5,NA
CASGREGTGSFKEQYF,TGTGCCAGCGGGAGGGAAGGGACAGGAAGCTTTAAGGAGCAGTACTTC,TRBV7-2,NA,TRBJ2-7,once
CASRALQGSTEAFF,TGTGCCAGCAGAGCACTACAAGGGAGCACTGAAGCTTTCTTT,TRBV9,NA,TRBJ1-1,few
CASSGGTSGNTIYF,TGTGCCAGCAGCGGAGGAACCTCTGGAAACACCATATATTTT,TRBV7-8,NA,TRBJ1-3,NA
CACTGGYEQYF,TGTGCCTGCACCGGGGGGTACGAGCAGTACTTC,TRBV28,TRBD2,TRBJ2-7,NA
CASSARTGGNSEKLFF,TGCGCCAGCAGCGCCAGGACAGGGGGCAATAGTGAAAAACTGTTTTTT,TRBV5-1,TRBD1,TRBJ1-4,few
CASSPLSLTSTDTQYF,TGTGCCAGCTCACCACTGTCCTTGACTAGCACAGATACGCAGTATTTT,TRBV18,NA,TRBJ2-3,few
CATSRDFGVSYEQYF,TGTGCCACCAGCAGAGATTTTGGGGTATCCTACGAGCAGTACTTC,TRBV15,NA,TRBJ2-7,NA
CASSFGWGVSGYTF,TGTGCCAGCAGTTTCGGGTGGGGTGTGAGTGGCTACACCTTC,TRBV28,NA,TRBJ1-2,NA
CASSFGLAGVGTDTQYF,TGTGCCAGCTCATTCGGACTAGCGGGAGTGGGGACAGATACGCAGTATTTT,TRBV18,TRBD2,TRBJ2-3,NA
CATSRDGGVYEQFF,TGTGCCACCAGCAGGGACGGTGGGGTGTATGAACAGTTCTTC,TRBV15,NA,TRBJ2-1,NA
CASSLGEANQPQHF,TGTGCCAGCAGCTTAGGGGAAGCCAATCAGCCCCAGCATTTT,TRBV7-8,NA,TRBJ1-5,few
CASSSSPLAGGPPSSYNEQFF,TGTGCCAGCAGTTCATCCCCACTAGCGGGGGGCCCTCCTAGCTCCTACAATGAGCAGTTCTTC,TRBV27,TRBD2,TRBJ2-1,NA
CASSYKGSKRSPLHF,TGTGCCAGCAGTTACAAGGGTTCAAAAAGATCACCCCTCCACTTT,TRBV6-5,NA,TRBJ1-6,NA
CASSLRQMEKLFF,TGTGCCAGCAGCCTCCGACAGATGGAAAAACTGTTTTTT,TRBV7-2,NA,TRBJ1-4,NA
CASVRHSNTEAFF,TGTGCCAGCGTGAGGCATTCGAACACTGAAGCTTTCTTT,TRBV6-5,NA,TRBJ1-1,few
CASSLRTGDEQFF,TGTGCCAGCTCACTTCGGACAGGGGACGAGCAGTTCTTC,TRBV18,TRBD1,TRBJ2-1,NA
CASSLQGSGANVLTF,TGTGCCAGCAGTTTGCAGGGCTCTGGGGCCAACGTCCTGACTTTC,TRBV6-5,NA,TRBJ2-6,NA
CASSLTGTNEQFF,TGTGCCAGCAGTTTAACAGGGACCAATGAGCAGTTCTTC,TRBV28,NA,TRBJ2-1,NA
CASNGRTSTDTQYF,TGTGCCAGCAATGGCCGTACTAGTACAGATACGCAGTATTTT,TRBV6-4,NA,TRBJ2-3,once
CASSLMAFGGEQFF,TGTGCCAGCAGCTTAATGGCTTTTGGGGGTGAGCAGTTCTTC,TRBV7-2,NA,TRBJ2-1,few
CASTKAAEETQYF,TGTGCCAGTACCAAGGCGGCGGAAGAGACCCAGTACTTC,TRBV19,NA,TRBJ2-5,NA
CASTGSPGSYEQYF,TGTGCCAGTACCGGGAGTCCGGGTTCCTACGAGCAGTACTTC,TRBV18,NA,TRBJ2-7,NA